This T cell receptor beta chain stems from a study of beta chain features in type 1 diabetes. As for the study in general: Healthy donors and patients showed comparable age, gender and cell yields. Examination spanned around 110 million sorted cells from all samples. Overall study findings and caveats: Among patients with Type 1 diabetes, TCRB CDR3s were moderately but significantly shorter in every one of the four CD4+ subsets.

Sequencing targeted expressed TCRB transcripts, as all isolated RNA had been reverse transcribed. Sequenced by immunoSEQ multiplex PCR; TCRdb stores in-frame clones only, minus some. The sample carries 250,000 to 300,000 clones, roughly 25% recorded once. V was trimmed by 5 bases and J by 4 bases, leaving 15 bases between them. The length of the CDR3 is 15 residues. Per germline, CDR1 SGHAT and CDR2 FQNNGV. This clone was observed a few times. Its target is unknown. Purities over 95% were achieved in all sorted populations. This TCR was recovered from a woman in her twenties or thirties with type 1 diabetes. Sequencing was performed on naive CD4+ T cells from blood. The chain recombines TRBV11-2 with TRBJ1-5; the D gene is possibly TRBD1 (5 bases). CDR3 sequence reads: CASSITGTANQPQHF. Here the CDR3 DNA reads TGTGCCAGCAGCATAACCGGGACTGCGAATCAGCCCCAGCATTTT.